This T cell receptor beta chain is drawn from a study of blood T cells in healthy people across ages. This clonotype was counted between two and nine times. Its antigen is unidentified. Together with a sample-barcoded 5' primer, a J-beta primer mix was included in a second PCR lasting about 6 to 11 cycles. A single record per CDR3 protein comes from TCRdb applying MiXCR to the 5' RACE reads. The sample lists some 800,000 distinct CDR3 sequences; roughly 25% were seen once. Study results and caveats: The recorded TCR beta diversity per million T cells decreased in a roughly linear manner with age.

V gave up 0 bases and J gave up 4 bases; unmatched junction bases: 7. Per germline, CDR1 DFQATT and CDR2 SNEGSKA (reference sequence). This CDR3 is built from 15 residues. This same sample was also taken into another study, of T cells of mothers and their children. Turning to that study: Three healthy Caucasian mothers, along with their six children, served as the donors.

This clonotype originated in a boy aged 10-17 years in good health. The sample taken for sequencing was blood. The chain carries TRBV20-1 and TRBJ2-5, with 8 bases that match TRBD2. CDR3 sequence reads: CSAREGGLVAETQYF. The DNA for the CDR3 is TGCAGTGCTAGAGAGGGGGGACTAGTTGCAGAGACCCAGTACTTC.